The 7 T cell receptor beta chains below were found in one sample sequenced in a study of T cell responses to AZD1222 COVID-19 vaccine. Assay: immunoSEQ multiplex PCR; the TCRdb copy retains only in-frame clones and omits some. The table has 100,000 to 150,000 clones, approximately 90% seen once. The input for sequencing was peripheral blood, taken 28 days after the second AZD1222 dose. These receptors came from an adult who received the AZD1222 COVID-19 vaccine.

V usage is TRBV27 and J usage is TRBJ2-3; 8 bases align to TRBD2. Germline V gene data show CDR1 as MNHEY and CDR2 as SMNVEV (reference sequence). The J segment lost 3 bases and the V segment lost 11 bases, leaving 10 bases of the junction unmatched. CDR3 length: 14 residues. CDR3 amino acids: CASSPGRGTDTQYF. The CDR3 region has the DNA TGTGCCTCTTCCCCCGGGAGGGGGACAGATACGCAGTATTTT.

V is TRBV29-1 and J is TRBJ1-2, with a weak D call TRBD1 (5 bases). The ends were cut back, 4 bases at V and 0 bases at J, with 12 bases in the middle. The CDR3 covers 14 residues. Germline-derived CDR1 and CDR2 are SQVTM and ANQGSEA. The DNA of the CDR3 is TGCAGCGTTGTAATAGGGACCGCTAACTATGGCTACACCTTC. Its protein is CSVVIGTANYGYTF.

Written as DNA, the CDR3 is TGTGCCAGCAGCTCGACCACAGGGGGCTGGGAAAAACTGTTTTTT. It is translated as CASSSTTGGWEKLFF. This sequence joins TRBV5-5 and TRBJ1-4, with 9 bases lining up with TRBD1. Germline V gives CDR1 SGHKS, CDR2 YYEKEE (reference sequence). The V segment lost 3 bases and the J segment 8 bases; nucleotides outside the gene matches: 8. The CDR3 totals 15 residues.

The genes are TRBV14 and TRBJ2-7; D ambiguous. CDR3 size: 14 residues. CDR1 is SGHDN and CDR2 is FVKESK in the germline V gene. The germline V and J ends were trimmed by 2 bases and 0 bases, with 8 bases remaining between them. The CDR3 protein is CASSQSHSSYEQYF. The CDR3 DNA reads TGTGCCAGCAGCCAATCCCACAGCTCCTACGAGCAGTACTTC.

CDR3 in amino acids: CSVGWSSYNEQFF. The CDR3 DNA follows: TGCAGCGTTGGTTGGAGCTCCTACAATGAGCAGTTCTTC. The genes are TRBV29-1 and TRBJ2-1; no reliable D call. V was pared by 4 bases and J by 0 bases, with 7 bases between. This CDR3 region has 13 residues. CDR1 is SQVTM, CDR2 ANQGSEA, per germline.

This rearrangement joins TRBV5-1 to TRBJ2-1; D unresolved. Per germline, CDR1 SGHRS and CDR2 YFSETQ. The CDR3 extends over 15 amino acids. V was shortened by 3 bases and J by 8 bases, with 18 bases between the two germline ends. DNA for the CDR3: TGCGCCAGCAGCTCGAATGCGCGGATTGTCCATGAGCAGTTCTTC. Translating it yields CASSSNARIVHEQFF. Combining the CDR3 with reference TRBV5-1 and TRBJ2-1 gives the whole variable domain KAGVTQTPRYLIKTRGQQVTLSCSPISGHRSVSWYQQTPGQGLQFLFEYFSETQRNKGNFPGRFSGRQFSNSRSEMNVSTLELGDSALYLCASSSNARIVHEQFFGPGTRLTVL.

This chain connects TRBV30 to TRBJ1-1; possibly TRBD1 for D (5 bases). V was pared by 0 bases and J by 2 bases, with 10 bases between. From germline, CDR1 is GTSNPN and CDR2 SVGIG (reference sequence). There are 14 residues in the CDR3. The CDR3 sequence is CAWSVLRGNTEAFF. CDR3 bases: TGTGCCTGGAGTGTACTGAGGGGAAACACTGAAGCTTTCTTT.